This entry features one T cell receptor (beta chain) sequence. Profiling relied on immunoSEQ multiplex PCR, and the TCRdb table lists in-frame clones only, not all of them. The sample has about 30,000 clones, around 90% seen once; the top ten hold 4.5%. The CDR3 runs 16 residues. V shed 6 bases and J 7 bases; nucleotides not matched to a gene: 9. Germline lookup yields CDR1 SNHLY and CDR2 FYNNEI. This record comes from a study of T cell changes during pregnancy in multiple sclerosis. This clonotype was obtained from a female donor in good health, enrolled as a control in a pregnancy study. Material: peripheral blood, obtained in the second trimester of pregnancy. The chain combines TRBV2 with TRBJ2-1; 13 bases line up with TRBD2. CDR3 coding DNA: TGTGCCAGCAGAGCCCGGACTAGCGGGAGCTTTAATGAGCAGTTCTTC. Amino acid sequence: CASRARTSGSFNEQFF.